The 5 T cell receptor beta chains listed next were all sequenced from one sample in a study of CD8 T cells in Susac syndrome. Random hexamers were used to reverse transcribe 0.5 to 1 ug of RNA. TCRdb reprocessed the immunoSEQ multiplex PCR reads via MiXCR and lists one record per CDR3 protein. The sample consists of roughly 200,000 distinct CDR3 sequences, around 96% of them appearing once. Sequenced input: CD8+ T cells from PBMCs. The receptors were gathered from a human donor with multiple sclerosis.

The chain combines TRBV3-1 with TRBJ2-5; TRBD2 might be the D (5 bases). V dropped 7 bases and J dropped 5 bases, with 17 bases sitting between them. The CDR3 spans 14 residues. Germline V gene data show CDR1 as LGHDT and CDR2 as YNNKEL (reference sequence). This CDR3 is CASNRGLGLETQYF. The CDR3 nucleotides read TGTGCCAGCAATAGAGGACTTGGCTTGGAGACCCAGTACTTC.

The rearrangement uses TRBV27 and TRBJ2-1; 12 bases are a match to TRBD2. The trim removed 4 bases at V and 5 bases at J, leaving 3 bases unmatched. The germline V gene has CDR1 MNHEY and CDR2 SMNVEV (reference sequence). This CDR3 has 15 amino acids. Here the CDR3 DNA reads TGTGCCAGCAGTTGGACTAGCGGGGCTCACAATGAGCAGTTCTTC. Translated: CASSWTSGAHNEQFF.

The V call is TRBV7-9, the J call TRBJ2-3; 9 bases are a match to TRBD1. CDR1 is SEHNR, CDR2 FQNEAQ, per germline (reference sequence). Trimming at V came to 4 bases and at J to 5 bases, leaving 4 bases not matched to a gene. This CDR3 is built from 14 residues. The CDR3 here is CASSSDRGIDTQYF. CDR3 bases: TGTGCCAGCAGCTCAGACAGGGGGATAGATACGCAGTATTTT. The entire variable domain, with the rest obtained from reference TRBV7-9 and TRBJ2-3, is as follows: DTGVSQNPRHKITKRGQNVTFRCDPISEHNRLYWYRQTLGQGPEFLTYFQNEAQLEKSRLLSDRFSAERPKGSFSTLEIQRTEQGDSAMYLCASSSDRGIDTQYFGPGTRLTVL.

This chain connects TRBV29-1 to TRBJ2-7; 7 bases agree with TRBD2. The V and J ends lost 6 bases and 7 bases, in that order; junction bases with no gene match: 15. CDR1 and CDR2 from the germline V gene are SQVTM and ANQGSEA. The CDR3 has 14 amino acids. The chain's CDR3 is CSVVPGLNFGEQYF. CDR3 nucleotides: TGCAGCGTAGTACCGGGACTAAACTTCGGGGAGCAGTACTTC.

The chain has TRBV7-9 and TRBJ2-7, with D possibly matching TRBD1 (6 bases). This CDR3 has 12 amino acids. The germline V gene encodes CDR1 SEHNR and CDR2 FQNEAQ (reference sequence). V lost 6 bases to trimming and J lost 5 bases, with 11 bases between them. Here the CDR3 DNA reads TGTGCCAGCAGAGCGACAGGTAACGAGCAGTACTTC. Residues: CASRATGNEQYF.